The clone carrying this T cell receptor (beta chain) was picked up one time. V was cut by 0 bases and J by 0 bases, with 9 bases left in between. Per germline, CDR1 SGHRS and CDR2 YFSETQ. CDR3 length equals 16 residues. This entry is derived from a study of T-cell memory formation after mild COVID-19. TCRdb re-called the 5' RACE reads through MiXCR, storing one row per CDR3 protein. The top ten hold about 10% of the sample, which has fewer than 250,000 distinct CDR3 sequences, around 26% seen once. The TCR was taken from an adult woman who had mild COVID-19 (a few samples of this study predate the infection). Cell type and time point are not known. The rearrangement links TRBV5-1 to TRBJ2-2; D is perhaps TRBD1 (5 bases). What was sequenced was PBMCs or a T cell subset sorted from them (not recorded which). The CDR3: CASSLEARANTGELFF. CDR3 bases: TGCGCCAGCAGCTTGGAGGCCAGGGCGAACACCGGGGAGCTGTTTTTT.